This TCR beta chain was captured in a study of cytomegalovirus exposure and HLA in healthy donors. Study outcomes and limitations: While the bulk of TCR sequences proved rare, some public TCRs turned up in many donors. Later analysis showed most CMV-associated TCR beta chains appearing HLA-restricted.

Germline CDR1 SGHAT, CDR2 FQNNGV. The V and J ends lost 0 bases and 7 bases, in that order; junction bases with no gene match: 9. This CDR3 has 16 amino acids. A word on this clone: Antigen unknown.

The PCR ran on 60 Vbeta and 13 Jbeta primers. Sequencing was performed with immunoSEQ multiplex PCR; in TCRdb, only in-frame clones are kept and a portion is missing. Here the sample spans about 170,000 clones, about 79% being singletons. The TCR comes from a woman in her forties or fifties in good health and CMV-seronegative. The V call is TRBV11-2, the J call TRBJ1-2, with TRBD1 identical over 9 bases. Specimen: PBMCs. CDR3 protein: CASSLERTGEFVGYTF. DNA for the CDR3: TGTGCCAGCAGCTTAGAAAGGACAGGGGAATTTGTTGGCTACACCTTC.